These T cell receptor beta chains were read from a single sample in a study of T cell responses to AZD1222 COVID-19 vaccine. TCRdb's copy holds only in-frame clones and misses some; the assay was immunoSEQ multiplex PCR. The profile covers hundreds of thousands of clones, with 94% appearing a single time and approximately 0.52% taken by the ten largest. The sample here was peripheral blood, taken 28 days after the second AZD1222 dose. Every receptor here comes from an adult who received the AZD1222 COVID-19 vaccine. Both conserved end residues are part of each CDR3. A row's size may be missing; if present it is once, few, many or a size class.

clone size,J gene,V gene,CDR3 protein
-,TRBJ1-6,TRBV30,CAWSPQGSPLHF
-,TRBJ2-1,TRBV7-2,CASSLRIEAYNEQFF
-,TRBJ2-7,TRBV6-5,CASRLAGELEQYF
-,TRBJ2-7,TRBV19,CASSLGLAGSYEQYF
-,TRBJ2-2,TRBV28,CAGEVAGELFF
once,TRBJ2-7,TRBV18,CASSPVPQGFHEQYF
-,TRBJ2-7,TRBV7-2,CASSLAGGYEQYF
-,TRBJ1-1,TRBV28,CASSLREAEAFF
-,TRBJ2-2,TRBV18,CASSLNLADTGELFF
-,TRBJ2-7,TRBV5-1,CASRLATGAGEQYF
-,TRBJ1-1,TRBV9,CASSPTAGLGTEAFF
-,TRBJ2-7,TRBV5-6,CASSLFGAASSYEQYF
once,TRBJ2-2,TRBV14,CASSLPGLHTGELFF